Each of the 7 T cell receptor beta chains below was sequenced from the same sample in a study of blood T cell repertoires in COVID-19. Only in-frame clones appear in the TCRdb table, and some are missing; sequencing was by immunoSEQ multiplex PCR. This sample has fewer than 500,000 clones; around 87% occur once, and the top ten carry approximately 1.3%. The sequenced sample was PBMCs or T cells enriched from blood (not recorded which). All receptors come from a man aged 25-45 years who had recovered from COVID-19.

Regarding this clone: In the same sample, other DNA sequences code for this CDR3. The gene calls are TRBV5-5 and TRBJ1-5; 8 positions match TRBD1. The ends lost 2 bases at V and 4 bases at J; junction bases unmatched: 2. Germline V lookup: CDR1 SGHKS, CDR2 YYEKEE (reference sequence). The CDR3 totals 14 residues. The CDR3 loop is CASSLGTGNQPQHF. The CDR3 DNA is TGTGCCAGCAGCTTAGGGACAGGAAATCAGCCCCAGCATTTT.

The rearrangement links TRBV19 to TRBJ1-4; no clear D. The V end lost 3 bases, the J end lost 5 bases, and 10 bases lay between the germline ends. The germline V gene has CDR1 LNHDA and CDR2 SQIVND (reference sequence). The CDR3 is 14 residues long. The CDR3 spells CASSISEQNEKLFF. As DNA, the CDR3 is TGTGCCAGTAGTATTTCAGAACAGAATGAAAAACTGTTTTTT.

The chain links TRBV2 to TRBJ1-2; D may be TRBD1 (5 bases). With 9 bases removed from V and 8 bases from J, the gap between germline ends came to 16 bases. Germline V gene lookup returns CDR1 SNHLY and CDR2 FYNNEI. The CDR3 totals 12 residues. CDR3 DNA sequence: TGTGCCAGAGCCCGCGGGGGGGAAGGCTACACCTTC. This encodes CARARGGEGYTF. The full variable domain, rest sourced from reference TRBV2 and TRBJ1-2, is EPEVTQTPSHQVTQMGQEVILRCVPISNHLYFYWYRQILGQKVEFLVSFYNNEISEKSEIFDDQFSVERPDGSNFTLKIRSTKLEDSAMYFCARARGGEGYTFGSGTRLTVV.

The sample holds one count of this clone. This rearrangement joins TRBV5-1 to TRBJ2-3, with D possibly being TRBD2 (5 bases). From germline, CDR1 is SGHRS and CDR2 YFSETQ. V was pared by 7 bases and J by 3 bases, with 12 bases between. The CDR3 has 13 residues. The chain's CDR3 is CASSPAVTDTQYF. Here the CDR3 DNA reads TGCGCCAGCTCTCCAGCGGTAACAGATACGCAGTATTTT.

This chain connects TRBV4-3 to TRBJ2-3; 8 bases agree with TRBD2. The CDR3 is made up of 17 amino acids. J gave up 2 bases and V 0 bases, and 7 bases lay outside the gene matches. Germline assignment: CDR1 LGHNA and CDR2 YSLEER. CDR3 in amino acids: CASSQETSGGLTDTQYF. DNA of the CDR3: TGCGCCAGCAGCCAAGAAACGAGCGGGGGCCTCACAGATACGCAGTATTTT.

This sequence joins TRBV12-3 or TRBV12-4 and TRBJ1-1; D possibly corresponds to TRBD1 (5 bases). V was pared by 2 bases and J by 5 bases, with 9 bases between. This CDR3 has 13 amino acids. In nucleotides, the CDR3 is TGTGCCAGCAGTTTATTGGGGCAAACTGAAGCTTTCTTT. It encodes CASSLLGQTEAFF.

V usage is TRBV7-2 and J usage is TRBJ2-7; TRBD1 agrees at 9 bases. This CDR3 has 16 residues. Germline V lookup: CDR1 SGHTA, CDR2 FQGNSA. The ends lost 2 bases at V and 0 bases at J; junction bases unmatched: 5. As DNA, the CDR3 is TGTGCCAGCAGCTTAACAGGACAGGGGACCTCCTACGAGCAGTACTTC. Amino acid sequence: CASSLTGQGTSYEQYF.